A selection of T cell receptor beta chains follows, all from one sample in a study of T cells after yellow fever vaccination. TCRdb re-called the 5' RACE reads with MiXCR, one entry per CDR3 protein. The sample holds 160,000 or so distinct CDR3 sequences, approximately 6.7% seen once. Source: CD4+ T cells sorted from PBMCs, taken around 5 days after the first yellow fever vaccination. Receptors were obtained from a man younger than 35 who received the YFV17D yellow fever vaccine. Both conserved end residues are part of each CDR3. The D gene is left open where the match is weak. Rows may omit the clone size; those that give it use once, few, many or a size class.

CDR3 DNA: TGTGCCAGCAGCTCGAGACTAGCTCTGGAGACCCAGTACTTC; CDR3 protein: CASSSRLALETQYF; V gene: TRBV7-8; J gene: TRBJ2-5; CDR3 length: 14; D gene: TRBD2; clone size: few
CDR3 DNA: TGTGCCAGCAGCTTGGACAGGGGGTTAGGCTACACCTTC; CDR3 protein: CASSLDRGLGYTF; V gene: TRBV7-2; J gene: TRBJ1-2; CDR3 length: 13; D gene: TRBD1; clone size: few
CDR3 DNA: TGCGCCAGCAGCGCAGCGGGGAGCAATGAGCAGTTCTTC; CDR3 protein: CASSAAGSNEQFF; V gene: TRBV4-1; J gene: TRBJ2-1; CDR3 length: 13; D gene: TRBD2; clone size: few
CDR3 DNA: TGTGCTAGCAGCCTCGGGACTGGCAATGAGCAGTTCTTC; CDR3 protein: CASSLGTGNEQFF; V gene: TRBV7-7; J gene: TRBJ2-1; CDR3 length: 13; D gene: -; clone size: many
CDR3 DNA: TGTGCCAGCAGTGAAGCGCAGGGGGACAGGGTGGCTTCTGGCTACACCTTC; CDR3 protein: CASSEAQGDRVASGYTF; V gene: TRBV6-1; J gene: TRBJ1-2; CDR3 length: 17; D gene: TRBD1; clone size: many
CDR3 DNA: TGTGCCAGCTCACCAGGGACGGTGAACACCGGGGAGCTGTTTTTT; CDR3 protein: CASSPGTVNTGELFF; V gene: TRBV18; J gene: TRBJ2-2; CDR3 length: 15; D gene: -; clone size: few
CDR3 DNA: TGTGCCAGCAGCTTATACGGACTTGCGGGGGGCCGGACCCAGTACTTC; CDR3 protein: CASSLYGLAGGRTQYF; V gene: TRBV5-6; J gene: TRBJ2-5; CDR3 length: 16; D gene: TRBD2; clone size: -
CDR3 DNA: TGTGCCAGCAGCAAGAACCTCTACGAGCAGTACTTC; CDR3 protein: CASSKNLYEQYF; V gene: TRBV11-2; J gene: TRBJ2-7; CDR3 length: 12; D gene: -; clone size: few
CDR3 DNA: TGTGCCATTCCTGGAGTGGCAGGGGCTTTCTTT; CDR3 protein: CAIPGVAGAFF; V gene: TRBV7-9; J gene: TRBJ1-1; CDR3 length: 11; D gene: -; clone size: -
CDR3 DNA: TGTGCCAGCAGTTACTCGAAGTACAGGTGGGAGACGGGACCTGGGGAGCAGTACTTC; CDR3 protein: CASSYSKYRWETGPGEQYF; V gene: TRBV6-5; J gene: TRBJ2-7; CDR3 length: 19; D gene: -; clone size: many
CDR3 DNA: TGTGCCAGCAGCTACCGACAGGGCCCAAATTCACCCCTCCACTTT; CDR3 protein: CASSYRQGPNSPLHF; V gene: TRBV7-9; J gene: TRBJ1-6; CDR3 length: 15; D gene: TRBD1; clone size: many
CDR3 DNA: TGTGCCACCCAGTCGGACGGTGCGGTGGGAAACATTCAGTACTTC; CDR3 protein: CATQSDGAVGNIQYF; V gene: TRBV24-1; J gene: TRBJ2-4; CDR3 length: 15; D gene: -; clone size: many
CDR3 DNA: TGTGCCAGCAGTGCTAAGCAGGGGGCGATCTATAATTCACCCCTCCACTTT; CDR3 protein: CASSAKQGAIYNSPLHF; V gene: TRBV6-1; J gene: TRBJ1-6; CDR3 length: 17; D gene: TRBD1; clone size: -
CDR3 DNA: TGTGCCAGCAGTTCCAACAGGGGTGGCTACACCTTC; CDR3 protein: CASSSNRGGYTF; V gene: TRBV12-3/TRBV12-4; J gene: TRBJ1-2; CDR3 length: 12; D gene: TRBD1; clone size: many
CDR3 DNA: TGTGCCAGCTCAGGGACAGGGGGAGGCAATCAGCCCCAGCATTTT; CDR3 protein: CASSGTGGGNQPQHF; V gene: TRBV18; J gene: TRBJ1-5; CDR3 length: 15; D gene: TRBD1; clone size: many
CDR3 DNA: TGTGCCAGCAGCGTTTCCCCCTCCGGGACTAGCACAGATACGCAGTATTTT; CDR3 protein: CASSVSPSGTSTDTQYF; V gene: TRBV9; J gene: TRBJ2-3; CDR3 length: 17; D gene: -; clone size: -
CDR3 DNA: TGTGCCAGCAGTCCCTTGACAGGGGACGGGAATGAGCAGTTCTTC; CDR3 protein: CASSPLTGDGNEQFF; V gene: TRBV28; J gene: TRBJ2-1; CDR3 length: 15; D gene: TRBD1; clone size: many
CDR3 DNA: TGCGCCAGCAGCTACCAAGGGGGAAAATACAATGAGCAGTTCTTC; CDR3 protein: CASSYQGGKYNEQFF; V gene: TRBV5-1; J gene: TRBJ2-1; CDR3 length: 15; D gene: -; clone size: many
CDR3 DNA: TGTGCCAGCAGTATGAGGGGGTTCTACACTGAAGCTTTCTTT; CDR3 protein: CASSMRGFYTEAFF; V gene: TRBV28; J gene: TRBJ1-1; CDR3 length: 14; D gene: -; clone size: -
CDR3 DNA: TGCAGTGCTAGAGATCCGGGTAGCGGGGGGACCGCGGATACGCAGTATTTT; CDR3 protein: CSARDPGSGGTADTQYF; V gene: TRBV20-1; J gene: TRBJ2-3; CDR3 length: 17; D gene: TRBD2; clone size: many
CDR3 DNA: TGTGCCAGCAGCCAAACGCCAGCAACTAATGAAAAACTGTTTTTT; CDR3 protein: CASSQTPATNEKLFF; V gene: TRBV4-2; J gene: TRBJ1-4; CDR3 length: 15; D gene: -; clone size: many
CDR3 DNA: TGCAGCGGGACTAGCGGGGCGGAGACCCAGTACTTC; CDR3 protein: CSGTSGAETQYF; V gene: TRBV29-1; J gene: TRBJ2-5; CDR3 length: 12; D gene: TRBD2; clone size: few
CDR3 DNA: TGTGCCAGCAGCTCCGCCGATGGGACTAGCGGGAGTCGCTCCTACAATGAGCAGTTCTTC; CDR3 protein: CASSSADGTSGSRSYNEQFF; V gene: TRBV9; J gene: TRBJ2-1; CDR3 length: 20; D gene: TRBD2; clone size: many